The 11 T cell receptor beta chains reported below all come from one sample, sequenced in a study of blood T cell repertoires in COVID-19. Clones were read by immunoSEQ multiplex PCR, and TCRdb kept only the in-frame ones, dropping some. This table holds approximately 190,000 clones, 80% to 95% found once. Sequenced input: peripheral blood. These receptors came from a man aged 45 to 65 with acute or convalescent COVID-19.

The chain recombines TRBV19 with TRBJ2-5, with 7 nucleotides matching TRBD2. Germline loops: CDR1 LNHDA, CDR2 SQIVND (reference sequence). The ends lost 7 bases at V and 5 bases at J; junction bases unmatched: 7. This CDR3 spans 13 amino acids. The CDR3 region is CASTLLASETQYF. Here the CDR3 DNA reads TGTGCCAGTACTCTACTAGCGTCGGAGACCCAGTACTTC.

The chain has TRBV29-1 and TRBJ2-1; TRBD2 matches 7 bases. J was trimmed by 3 bases and V by 5 bases; bases with no gene match: 7. The CDR3 runs to 14 residues. The germline CDR1 and CDR2 sequences are SQVTM and ANQGSEA. This CDR3 is CSVCRGVNYNEQFF. Here the CDR3 DNA reads TGCAGCGTTTGCCGGGGGGTTAACTACAATGAGCAGTTCTTC.

Here the CDR3 reads CAIRRGDRGPGNSPLHF. The CDR3 nucleotides are TGTGCCATCAGACGTGGGGACAGGGGGCCCGGTAATTCACCCCTCCACTTT. This chain connects TRBV10-3 to TRBJ1-6, with 12 bases matching TRBD1. Trimming at V came to 6 bases and at J to 6 bases, leaving 9 bases not matched to a gene. The CDR3 runs to 17 residues. Germline CDR1 is ENHRY and CDR2 is SYGVKD.

The table lists this clone with a count of one. V and J are TRBV5-5 and TRBJ1-1; D call uncertain. Germline CDR1 is SGHKS and CDR2 is YYEKEE (reference sequence). The CDR3 loop spans 12 amino acids. Trimming cost V 7 bases and J 3 bases, with 10 bases left between them. In nucleotides, the CDR3 is TGTGCCAGCCTGCCCTACGACACTGAAGCTTTCTTT. It is translated as CASLPYDTEAFF.

The V gene is TRBV9, the J gene TRBJ1-4; maybe TRBD1 (5 bases). CDR3 length: 14 residues. From germline, CDR1 is SGDLS and CDR2 YYNGEE. V was clipped by 3 bases and J by 5 bases, with 11 bases between them. CDR3 sequence reads: CASSAPGLNEKLFF. DNA for the CDR3: TGTGCCAGCAGCGCACCGGGACTCAATGAAAAACTGTTTTTT. The full variable domain, completed using reference TRBV9 and TRBJ1-4, is DSGVTQTPKHLITATGQRVTLRCSPRSGDLSVYWYQQSLDQGLQFLIQYYNGEERAKGNILERFSAQQFPDLHSELNLSSLELGDSALYFCASSAPGLNEKLFFGSGTQLSVL.

The chain has TRBV7-3 and TRBJ2-2; no firm D call. V was trimmed by 2 bases and J by 3 bases, leaving 4 bases between them. Per germline, CDR1 SGHTA and CDR2 FQGTGA. CDR3 size: 13 residues. This CDR3 reads CASSLSYTGELFF. The CDR3 DNA reads TGTGCCAGCAGCTTATCGTACACCGGGGAGCTGTTTTTT.

This CDR3 is CASSDDRGSNEKLFF. For the CDR3, the DNA is TGTGCCAGCAGCGACGACAGGGGGTCTAATGAAAAACTGTTTTTT. V usage is TRBV7-9 and J usage is TRBJ1-4; TRBD1 matches at 9 bases. The germline gives CDR1 SEHNR, CDR2 FQNEAQ (reference sequence). V gave up 5 bases and J gave up 3 bases; unmatched junction bases: 4. CDR3 length: 15 amino acids. The variable domain in full, with the rest retrieved from reference TRBV7-9 and TRBJ1-4, is DTGVSQNPRHKITKRGQNVTFRCDPISEHNRLYWYRQTLGQGPEFLTYFQNEAQLEKSRLLSDRFSAERPKGSFSTLEIQRTEQGDSAMYLCASSDDRGSNEKLFFGSGTQLSVL.

The chain carries TRBV4-1 and TRBJ2-1; 8 positions match TRBD2. Germline CDR1 reads MGHRA; CDR2 reads YSYEKL. The junction had 4 bases not matched to a gene; V was cut back by 3 bases and J by 0 bases. The CDR3 runs to 16 residues. The DNA of the CDR3 is TGCGCCAGCAGCCATGATAGCGGGGTCTCCTACAATGAGCAGTTCTTC. This translates into CASSHDSGVSYNEQFF.

The rearrangement uses TRBV4-1 and TRBJ2-3, with D tentatively TRBD2 (6 bases). Trimming cost V 1 base and J 4 bases, with 15 bases left between them. This CDR3 has 16 amino acids. Germline CDR1 and CDR2: MGHRA and YSYEKL. CDR3 loop: CASSQGTGEAADTQYF. CDR3 in DNA: TGCGCCAGCAGCCAAGGTACGGGAGAAGCCGCAGATACGCAGTATTTT.

The chain recombines TRBV19 with TRBJ1-6; a possible D gene is TRBD1 (5 bases). The CDR3 runs 14 residues. With 7 bases removed from V and 4 bases from J, the gap between germline ends came to 11 bases. From germline, CDR1 is LNHDA and CDR2 SQIVND (reference sequence). For the CDR3, the DNA is TGTGCCAGTATGGCGACAGCGTATAATTCACCCCTCCACTTT. Its protein is CASMATAYNSPLHF.

CDR3: CASNTGNNSPLHF. The CDR3 bases are TGTGCCAGCAATACAGGAAATAATTCACCCCTCCACTTT. V gene TRBV27 combines with J gene TRBJ1-6, with D possibly being TRBD1 (5 bases). The length of the CDR3 is 13 residues. From germline, CDR1 is MNHEY and CDR2 SMNVEV (reference sequence). Trimming left V 7 bases short and J 5 bases short, with 9 bases between.